These T cell receptor beta chains were read from a single sample in a study of blood T cell repertoires in COVID-19. The method was immunoSEQ multiplex PCR; TCRdb's version includes in-frame clones alone and lacks a portion of them. In the table there are 110,000 to 150,000 clones, approximately 85% of which are singletons. Sequencing was carried out using peripheral blood. These receptors all come from a woman of 80 years or more with acute or convalescent COVID-19. CDR3s include the opening cysteine and the closing phenylalanine or tryptophan. The order of the fields is J gene, D gene, clone size, CDR3 length, V gene, CDR3 DNA, CDR3 protein. D genes are given only for firm matches. Clone size is stated in some rows and not others, as once, few, many or a class when expanded.

j_gene: TRBJ2-1; d_gene: TRBD2; abundance: NA; len: 15; v_gene: TRBV4-1; CDR3nt: TGCGCCAGCAGCCAAGAATTAGGACTAGCTGTTGAGCAGTTCTTC; CDR3aa: CASSQELGLAVEQFF
j_gene: TRBJ2-2; d_gene: TRBD2; abundance: NA; len: 20; v_gene: TRBV5-1; CDR3nt: TGCGCCAGCAGCTCGACTACCTCCGGACTAGCGGGAACGGGCACCGGGGAGCTGTTTTTT; CDR3aa: CASSSTTSGLAGTGTGELFF
j_gene: TRBJ1-2; d_gene: NA; abundance: once; len: 13; v_gene: TRBV19; CDR3nt: TGTGCCAGTAGTATCCAGGAGGCCTATGGCTACACCTTC; CDR3aa: CASSIQEAYGYTF
j_gene: TRBJ1-2; d_gene: NA; abundance: NA; len: 11; v_gene: TRBV5-1; CDR3nt: TGCGCCAGCAGGGGGGGGCCTGGCTACACCTTC; CDR3aa: CASRGGPGYTF
j_gene: TRBJ2-4; d_gene: NA; abundance: NA; len: 15; v_gene: TRBV7-2; CDR3nt: TGTGCCAGCAATTCAGGGGCGGGTCTCAAAAACATTCAGTACTTC; CDR3aa: CASNSGAGLKNIQYF
j_gene: TRBJ1-5; d_gene: TRBD1; abundance: NA; len: 19; v_gene: TRBV9; CDR3nt: TGTGCCAGCAGCGTTTACCGGGACAGCGTCGTGTTGAGCAATCAGCCCCAGCATTTT; CDR3aa: CASSVYRDSVVLSNQPQHF
j_gene: TRBJ1-6; d_gene: TRBD1; abundance: once; len: 16; v_gene: TRBV28; CDR3nt: TGTGCCAGCAGTTTATCCAGGGGGCTTTATAATTCACCCCTCCACTTT; CDR3aa: CASSLSRGLYNSPLHF
j_gene: TRBJ2-7; d_gene: NA; abundance: NA; len: 11; v_gene: TRBV2; CDR3nt: TGTGCCAGCAGCCTGGGGGGCGAGCAGTACTTC; CDR3aa: CASSLGGEQYF
j_gene: TRBJ2-4; d_gene: NA; abundance: NA; len: 12; v_gene: TRBV11-2; CDR3nt: TGTGCCAGCAAGGAGTACGACGGCATTCAGTACTTC; CDR3aa: CASKEYDGIQYF
j_gene: TRBJ1-1; d_gene: NA; abundance: NA; len: 14; v_gene: TRBV5-1; CDR3nt: TGCGCCAGCAGAGCAACGGACAGGAACACTGAAGCTTTCTTT; CDR3aa: CASRATDRNTEAFF
j_gene: TRBJ2-7; d_gene: TRBD1; abundance: once; len: 15; v_gene: TRBV19; CDR3nt: TGTGCCAGTACTAGGAAGGGACAGGGGACCTACGAGCAGTACTTC; CDR3aa: CASTRKGQGTYEQYF
j_gene: TRBJ2-6; d_gene: NA; abundance: NA; len: 15; v_gene: TRBV7-9; CDR3nt: TGTGCCAGCAGCTTAGGTTCGTTCGGGGCCAACGTCCTGACTTTC; CDR3aa: CASSLGSFGANVLTF
j_gene: TRBJ2-1; d_gene: TRBD1; abundance: NA; len: 18; v_gene: TRBV15; CDR3nt: TGTGCCACCAGCGGACGTACAGGGGGCCCTACTAACTACAATGAGCAGTTCTTC; CDR3aa: CATSGRTGGPTNYNEQFF
j_gene: TRBJ1-3; d_gene: TRBD1; abundance: few; len: 15; v_gene: TRBV2; CDR3nt: TGTGCCAGCAGTGTGACAGGGGGCACAGGAAACACCATATATTTT; CDR3aa: CASSVTGGTGNTIYF
j_gene: TRBJ1-2; d_gene: TRBD1; abundance: NA; len: 14; v_gene: TRBV10-1; CDR3nt: TGCGCCAGCAAGGGGACAGGTCGTAACTATGGCTACACCTTC; CDR3aa: CASKGTGRNYGYTF
j_gene: TRBJ2-3; d_gene: NA; abundance: NA; len: 13; v_gene: TRBV28; CDR3nt: TGTGCCAGCAGTTCCAGGAGGGTAGATACGCAGTATTTT; CDR3aa: CASSSRRVDTQYF
j_gene: TRBJ2-3; d_gene: NA; abundance: NA; len: 16; v_gene: TRBV18; CDR3nt: TGTGCCAGCTCACCCCCGAGGACGGGGGATGCGGATACGCAGTATTTT; CDR3aa: CASSPPRTGDADTQYF
j_gene: TRBJ2-1; d_gene: NA; abundance: few; len: 14; v_gene: TRBV24-1; CDR3nt: TGTGCCACCAGTGATTTGCAAGGGGGCAATGAGCAGTTCTTC; CDR3aa: CATSDLQGGNEQFF
j_gene: TRBJ1-6; d_gene: TRBD1; abundance: NA; len: 14; v_gene: TRBV7-3; CDR3nt: TGTGCCAGCAGCTCCGGGACAGGAGGTTCACCCCTCCACTTT; CDR3aa: CASSSGTGGSPLHF
j_gene: TRBJ2-3; d_gene: NA; abundance: once; len: 14; v_gene: TRBV19; CDR3nt: TGTGCCAGTAGTATAACAGGGATCACAGATACGCAGTATTTT; CDR3aa: CASSITGITDTQYF
j_gene: TRBJ1-2; d_gene: NA; abundance: few; len: 15; v_gene: TRBV7-2; CDR3nt: TGTGCCAGCAGCCCAAAGGGGGAAGCTAACTATGGCTACACCTTC; CDR3aa: CASSPKGEANYGYTF
j_gene: TRBJ2-3; d_gene: NA; abundance: NA; len: 14; v_gene: TRBV28; CDR3nt: TGTGCCAGCAGCCTAGGATGGAGCACAGATACGCAGTATTTT; CDR3aa: CASSLGWSTDTQYF
j_gene: TRBJ2-7; d_gene: TRBD2; abundance: NA; len: 18; v_gene: TRBV7-9; CDR3nt: TGTGCCAGCAGCTCTAGCCCCGGGGGGGCAGCCAACTCCTACGAGCAGTACTTC; CDR3aa: CASSSSPGGAANSYEQYF
j_gene: TRBJ1-1; d_gene: NA; abundance: once; len: 17; v_gene: TRBV7-2; CDR3nt: TGTGCCAGCAGCTTAGGCTGGGCCCGGCAGGGTCGGCCTGAAGCTTTCTTT; CDR3aa: CASSLGWARQGRPEAFF
j_gene: TRBJ2-1; d_gene: TRBD2; abundance: once; len: 16; v_gene: TRBV7-9; CDR3nt: TGTGCCAGCAGCCCTCGTGGGCGGGAGGGCCGAAATGAGCAGTTCTTC; CDR3aa: CASSPRGREGRNEQFF
j_gene: TRBJ1-4; d_gene: TRBD1; abundance: NA; len: 15; v_gene: TRBV5-1; CDR3nt: TGCGCCAGCAGCTCTTCCCAGGGGGCCGGTGAAAAACTGTTTTTT; CDR3aa: CASSSSQGAGEKLFF
j_gene: TRBJ2-3; d_gene: TRBD2; abundance: NA; len: 19; v_gene: TRBV3-1/TRBV3-2; CDR3nt: TGTGCCAGCAGCCAAGATTTACTAGCGCCGGAGAGGGCCACAGATACGCAGTATTTT; CDR3aa: CASSQDLLAPERATDTQYF